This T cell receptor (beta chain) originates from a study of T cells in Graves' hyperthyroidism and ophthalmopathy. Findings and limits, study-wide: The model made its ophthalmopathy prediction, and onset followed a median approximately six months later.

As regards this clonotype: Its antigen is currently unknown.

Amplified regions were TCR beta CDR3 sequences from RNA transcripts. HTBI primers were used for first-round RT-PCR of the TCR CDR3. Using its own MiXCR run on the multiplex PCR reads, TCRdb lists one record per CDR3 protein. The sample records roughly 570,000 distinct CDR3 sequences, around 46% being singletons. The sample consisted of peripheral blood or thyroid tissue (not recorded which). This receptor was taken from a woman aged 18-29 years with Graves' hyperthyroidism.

The CDR3 region has the DNA TGTGCCAGCGGAGGTCTGGGGACCCAGTACTTC. This gives the protein CASGGLGTQYF. This rearrangement joins TRBV2 to TRBJ2-5; TRBD2 is a possible D gene (5 bases). The CDR3 sequence is 11 residues long. Germline lookup yields CDR1 SNHLY and CDR2 FYNNEI. V was clipped by 8 bases and J by 7 bases, with 11 bases between them.